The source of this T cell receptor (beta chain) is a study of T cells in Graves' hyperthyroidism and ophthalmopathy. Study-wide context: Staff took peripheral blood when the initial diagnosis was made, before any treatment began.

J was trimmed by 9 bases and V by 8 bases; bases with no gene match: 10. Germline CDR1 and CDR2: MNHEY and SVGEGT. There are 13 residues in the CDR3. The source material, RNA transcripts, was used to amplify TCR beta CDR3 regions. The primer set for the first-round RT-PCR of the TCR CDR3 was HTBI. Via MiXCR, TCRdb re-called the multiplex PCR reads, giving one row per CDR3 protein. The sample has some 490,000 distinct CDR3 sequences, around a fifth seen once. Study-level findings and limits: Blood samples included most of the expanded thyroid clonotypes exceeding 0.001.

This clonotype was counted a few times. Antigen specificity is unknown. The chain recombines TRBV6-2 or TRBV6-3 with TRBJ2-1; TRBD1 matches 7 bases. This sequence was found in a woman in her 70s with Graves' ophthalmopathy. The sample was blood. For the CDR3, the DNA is TGTGCCAGCGGAGTTGAGGGGGCAGGTGAGCAGTTCTTC. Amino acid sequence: CASGVEGAGEQFF.